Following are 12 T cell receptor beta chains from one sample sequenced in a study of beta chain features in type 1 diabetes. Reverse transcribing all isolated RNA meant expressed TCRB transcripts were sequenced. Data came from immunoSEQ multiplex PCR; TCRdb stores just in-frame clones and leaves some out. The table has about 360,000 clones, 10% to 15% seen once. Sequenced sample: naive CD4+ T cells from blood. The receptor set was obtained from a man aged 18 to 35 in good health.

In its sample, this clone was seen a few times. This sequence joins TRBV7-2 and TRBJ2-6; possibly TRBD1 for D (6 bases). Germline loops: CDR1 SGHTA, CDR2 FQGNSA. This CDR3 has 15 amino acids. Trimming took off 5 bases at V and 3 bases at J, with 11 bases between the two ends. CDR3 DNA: TGTGCCAGCAGCCTTTACAGGGTTGGGGCCAACGTCCTGACTTTC. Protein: CASSLYRVGANVLTF.

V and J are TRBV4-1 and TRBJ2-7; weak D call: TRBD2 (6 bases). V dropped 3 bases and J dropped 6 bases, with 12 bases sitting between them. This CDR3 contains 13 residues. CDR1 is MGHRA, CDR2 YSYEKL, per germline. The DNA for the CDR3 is TGCGCCAGCAGCCATCCCGGGACTTTCGAGCAGTACTTC. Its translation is CASSHPGTFEQYF.

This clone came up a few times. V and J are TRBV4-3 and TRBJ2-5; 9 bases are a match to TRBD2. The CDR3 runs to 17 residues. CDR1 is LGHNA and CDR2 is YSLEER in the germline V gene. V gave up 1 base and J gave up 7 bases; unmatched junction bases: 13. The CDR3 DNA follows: TGCGCCAGCAGCCAAGGGGTAGAACTAGCGGGTCTTACGACCCAGTACTTC. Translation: CASSQGVELAGLTTQYF.

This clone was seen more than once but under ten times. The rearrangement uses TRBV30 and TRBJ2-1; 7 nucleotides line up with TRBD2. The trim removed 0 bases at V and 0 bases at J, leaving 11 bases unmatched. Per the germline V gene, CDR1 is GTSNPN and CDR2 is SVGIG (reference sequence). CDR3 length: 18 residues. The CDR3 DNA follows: TGTGCCTGGAGTGTACTCCCTCTAGCGGACAACTCCTACAATGAGCAGTTCTTC. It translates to CAWSVLPLADNSYNEQFF.

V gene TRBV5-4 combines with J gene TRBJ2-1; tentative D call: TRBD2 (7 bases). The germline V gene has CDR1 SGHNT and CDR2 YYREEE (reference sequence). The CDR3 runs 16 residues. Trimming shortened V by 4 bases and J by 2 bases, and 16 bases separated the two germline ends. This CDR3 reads CASSQSRGAPYNEQFF. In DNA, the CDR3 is TGTGCCAGCAGCCAGTCCCGGGGGGCCCCCTACAATGAGCAGTTCTTC.

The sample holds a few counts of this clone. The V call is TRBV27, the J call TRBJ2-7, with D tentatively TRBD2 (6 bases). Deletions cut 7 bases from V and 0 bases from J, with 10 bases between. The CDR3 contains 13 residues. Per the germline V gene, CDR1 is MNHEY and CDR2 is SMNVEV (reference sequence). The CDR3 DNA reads TGTGCCAGCACCGCGGGGAGCTCCTACGAGCAGTACTTC. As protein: CASTAGSSYEQYF.

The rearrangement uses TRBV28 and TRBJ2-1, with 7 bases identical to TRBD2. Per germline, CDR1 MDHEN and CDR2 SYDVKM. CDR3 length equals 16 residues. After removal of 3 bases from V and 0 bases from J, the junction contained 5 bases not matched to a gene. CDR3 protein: CASSLWTSGSYNEQFF. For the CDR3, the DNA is TGTGCCAGCAGTTTGTGGACTAGTGGCTCCTACAATGAGCAGTTCTTC.

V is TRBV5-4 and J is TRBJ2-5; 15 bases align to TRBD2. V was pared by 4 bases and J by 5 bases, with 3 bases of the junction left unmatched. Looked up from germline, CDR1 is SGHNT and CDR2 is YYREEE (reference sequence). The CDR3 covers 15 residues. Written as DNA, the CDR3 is TGTGCCAGCAGCGCGGGGACTAGCGGGAGGGAGACCCAGTACTTC. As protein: CASSAGTSGRETQYF.

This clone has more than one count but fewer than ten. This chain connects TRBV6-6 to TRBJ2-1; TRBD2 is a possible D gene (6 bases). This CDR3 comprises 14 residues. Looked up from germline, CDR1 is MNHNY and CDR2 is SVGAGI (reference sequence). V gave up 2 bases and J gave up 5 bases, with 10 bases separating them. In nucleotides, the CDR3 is TGTGCCAGCAGTTACGAGGGAGGCAACAATGAGCAGTTCTTC. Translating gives CASSYEGGNNEQFF.

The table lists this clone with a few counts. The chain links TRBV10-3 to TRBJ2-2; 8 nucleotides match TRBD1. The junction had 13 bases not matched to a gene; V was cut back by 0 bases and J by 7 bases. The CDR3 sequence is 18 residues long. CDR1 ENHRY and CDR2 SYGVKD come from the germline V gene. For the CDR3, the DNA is TGTGCCATCAGTGAGTCCTGGTCGATCAGGGGGCATGGCGGGGAGCTGTTTTTT. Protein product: CAISESWSIRGHGGELFF.

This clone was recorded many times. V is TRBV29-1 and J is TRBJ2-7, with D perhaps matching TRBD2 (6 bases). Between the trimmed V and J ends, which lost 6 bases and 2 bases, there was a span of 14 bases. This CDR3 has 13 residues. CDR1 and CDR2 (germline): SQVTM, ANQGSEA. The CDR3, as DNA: TGCAGCGTCCGTAGCGGACCTACCTACGAGCAGTACTTC. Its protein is CSVRSGPTYEQYF.

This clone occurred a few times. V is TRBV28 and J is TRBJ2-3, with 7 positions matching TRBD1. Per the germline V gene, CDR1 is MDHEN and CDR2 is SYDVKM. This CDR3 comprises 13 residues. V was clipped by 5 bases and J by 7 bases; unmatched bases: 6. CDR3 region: CASSVTGFYTQYF. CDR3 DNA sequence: TGTGCCAGCAGTGTGACAGGGTTTTATACGCAGTATTTT.